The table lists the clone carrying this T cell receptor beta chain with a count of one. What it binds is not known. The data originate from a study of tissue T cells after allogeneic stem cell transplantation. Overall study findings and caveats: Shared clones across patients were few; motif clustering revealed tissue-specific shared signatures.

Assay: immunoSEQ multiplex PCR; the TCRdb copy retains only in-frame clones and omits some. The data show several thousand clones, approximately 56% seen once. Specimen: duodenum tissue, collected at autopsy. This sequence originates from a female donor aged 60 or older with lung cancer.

CDR3 amino acids: CASSLLPLAAYEQYF. The CDR3 coding sequence is TGTGCCAGCAGCTTACTGCCTCTCGCCGCCTACGAGCAGTACTTC. The chain is built from TRBV7-2 and TRBJ2-7; D is undetermined. V was pared by 2 bases and J by 2 bases, with 13 bases between. The CDR3 has 15 amino acids. CDR1 is SGHTA and CDR2 is FQGNSA in the germline V gene. Full variable domain (rest looked up from reference TRBV7-2 and TRBJ2-7): GAGVSQSPSNKVTEKGKDVELRCDPISGHTALYWYRQSLGQGLEFLIYFQGNSAPDKSGLPSDRFSAERTGGSVSTLTIQRTQQEDSAVYLCASSLLPLAAYEQYFGPGTRLTVT.